The rows below give T cell receptor beta chains drawn from one sample of a study of T cell responses to AZD1222 COVID-19 vaccine. Data came from immunoSEQ multiplex PCR; TCRdb stores just in-frame clones and leaves some out. The sample holds around 150,000 clones, roughly 92% seen once. This sample comprised peripheral blood, obtained on day 0 of AZD1222 vaccination. The receptors were gathered from an adult in good health. The CDR3 runs from the conserved cysteine through the conserved F or W. Fields, in order: V gene, clone size, D gene, J gene, CDR3 protein, CDR3 DNA. The D gene is left open where the match is weak. Expanded clones get a size class; other rows say once, few or many, or leave the size out.

V: TRBV9
size: .
D: .
J: TRBJ2-1
CDR3: CASSVGGWMGSYNEQFF
DNA: TGTGCCAGCAGCGTAGGAGGGTGGATGGGCTCCTACAATGAGCAGTTCTTC

V: TRBV27
size: once
D: .
J: TRBJ1-1
CDR3: CASSHQPNTEAFF
DNA: TGTGCCAGCAGCCACCAGCCGAACACTGAAGCTTTCTTT

V: TRBV4-2
size: .
D: TRBD2
J: TRBJ2-3
CDR3: CASSPRWTSGSTLTSTDTQYF
DNA: TGTGCCAGCAGCCCTCGCTGGACTAGCGGGAGCACTCTAACTAGCACAGATACGCAGTATTTT

V: TRBV5-4
size: .
D: .
J: TRBJ2-2
CDR3: CASSRGPMGTGELFF
DNA: TGTGCCAGCAGCCGAGGTCCGATGGGGACCGGGGAGCTGTTTTTT

V: TRBV21-1
size: once
D: .
J: TRBJ1-1
CDR3: CASSKVRQGANTEAFF
DNA: TGTGCCAGCAGCAAAGTCCGACAGGGGGCGAACACTGAAGCTTTCTTT

V: TRBV24-1
size: .
D: TRBD2
J: TRBJ2-2
CDR3: CATSDPGGGGTGELFF
DNA: TGTGCCACCAGTGACCCGGGAGGGGGGGGCACCGGGGAGCTGTTTTTT

V: TRBV5-4
size: .
D: TRBD1
J: TRBJ2-6
CDR3: CASSPGQGRTGANVLTF
DNA: TGTGCCAGCAGCCCAGGACAGGGGAGGACTGGGGCCAACGTCCTGACTTTC

V: TRBV28
size: few
D: TRBD1
J: TRBJ1-1
CDR3: CASSFGDRVTEAFF
DNA: TGTGCCAGCAGTTTTGGGGACAGGGTTACTGAAGCTTTCTTT

V: TRBV27
size: few
D: .
J: TRBJ2-1
CDR3: CASSQVHQSNEQFF
DNA: TGTGCCAGCAGCCAGGTTCACCAGTCTAATGAGCAGTTCTTC

V: TRBV30
size: .
D: .
J: TRBJ1-2
CDR3: CAWSVLRASYGYTF
DNA: TGTGCCTGGAGTGTTTTGAGGGCGAGCTATGGCTACACCTTC

V: TRBV2
size: .
D: TRBD1
J: TRBJ2-3
CDR3: CASRTGADTQYF
DNA: TGTGCCAGCAGGACAGGGGCAGATACGCAGTATTTT

V: TRBV7-2
size: .
D: .
J: TRBJ1-5
CDR3: CASSLVGGVNQPQHF
DNA: TGTGCCAGCAGCTTAGTTGGGGGGGTGAATCAGCCCCAGCATTTT

V: TRBV6-1
size: few
D: TRBD1
J: TRBJ2-1
CDR3: CASSDFLGQGDNEQFF
DNA: TGTGCCAGCAGTGATTTTTTGGGACAGGGGGATAATGAGCAGTTCTTC

V: TRBV5-8
size: .
D: .
J: TRBJ2-1
CDR3: CASSLGSSTSYNEQFF
DNA: TGTGCCAGCAGCTTGGGGTCGTCTACCTCCTACAATGAGCAGTTCTTC

V: TRBV11-2
size: .
D: .
J: TRBJ1-6
CDR3: CASSLGPLRNSPLHF
DNA: TGTGCCAGCAGCTTAGGCCCGCTTCGTAATTCACCCCTCCACTTT

V: TRBV2
size: .
D: .
J: TRBJ2-7
CDR3: CASSEARGVHEQYF
DNA: TGTGCCAGCAGTGAAGCAAGGGGGGTCCACGAGCAGTACTTC

V: TRBV4-1
size: .
D: .
J: TRBJ2-2
CDR3: CASSQDWPSTGELFF
DNA: TGCGCCAGCAGCCAAGATTGGCCATCCACCGGGGAGCTGTTTTTT

V: TRBV5-5
size: .
D: TRBD1
J: TRBJ1-5
CDR3: CASSSGTGGGNQPQHF
DNA: TGTGCCAGCAGCTCCGGGACAGGGGGGGGCAATCAGCCCCAGCATTTT

V: TRBV24-1
size: .
D: .
J: TRBJ1-1
CDR3: CATSDPGKGEAFF
DNA: TGTGCCACCAGTGATCCCGGGAAGGGTGAAGCTTTCTTT

V: TRBV3-1/TRBV3-2
size: .
D: TRBD2
J: TRBJ2-1
CDR3: CASSQEPLFAGGPVEQFF
DNA: TGTGCCAGCAGCCAAGAACCCCTGTTCGCGGGAGGGCCGGTGGAGCAGTTCTTC

V: TRBV5-4
size: .
D: .
J: TRBJ2-3
CDR3: CASSLRTGTDTQYF
DNA: TGTGCCAGCAGCCTGAGGACAGGCACAGATACGCAGTATTTT

V: TRBV6-4
size: .
D: TRBD1
J: TRBJ2-1
CDR3: CASSGTGTGNYNEQFF
DNA: TGTGCCAGCAGTGGAACCGGGACAGGGAATTACAATGAGCAGTTCTTC

V: TRBV6-5
size: .
D: .
J: TRBJ1-1
CDR3: CASRRVNTEAFF
DNA: TGTGCCAGCAGGAGGGTAAACACTGAAGCTTTCTTT

V: TRBV28
size: .
D: TRBD2
J: TRBJ2-7
CDR3: CASPPSGSLKNEQYF
DNA: TGTGCCAGCCCTCCTAGCGGGAGTTTAAAGAACGAGCAGTACTTC

V: TRBV4-1
size: once
D: TRBD1
J: TRBJ1-4
CDR3: CASSITGGGEKLFF
DNA: TGCGCCAGCAGCATTACAGGGGGAGGGGAAAAACTGTTTTTT

V: TRBV27
size: .
D: .
J: TRBJ1-4
CDR3: CASMPGGELEKLFF
DNA: TGTGCCAGCATGCCCGGGGGGGAGTTAGAAAAACTGTTTTTT

V: TRBV6-5
size: .
D: .
J: TRBJ1-1
CDR3: CAIYSWNTEAFF
DNA: TGTGCCATCTACAGTTGGAACACTGAAGCTTTCTTT

V: TRBV11-2
size: .
D: .
J: TRBJ2-3
CDR3: CATGHSTDTQYF
DNA: TGTGCCACGGGCCATAGCACAGATACGCAGTATTTT

V: TRBV7-6
size: .
D: .
J: TRBJ2-7
CDR3: CASSSGTGLSSYEQYF
DNA: TGTGCCAGCAGCTCTGGGACTGGACTCAGCTCCTACGAGCAGTACTTC

V: TRBV6-5
size: .
D: .
J: TRBJ2-5
CDR3: CASSYSAGNQETQYF
DNA: TGTGCCAGCAGTTACTCGGCGGGGAACCAAGAGACCCAGTACTTC